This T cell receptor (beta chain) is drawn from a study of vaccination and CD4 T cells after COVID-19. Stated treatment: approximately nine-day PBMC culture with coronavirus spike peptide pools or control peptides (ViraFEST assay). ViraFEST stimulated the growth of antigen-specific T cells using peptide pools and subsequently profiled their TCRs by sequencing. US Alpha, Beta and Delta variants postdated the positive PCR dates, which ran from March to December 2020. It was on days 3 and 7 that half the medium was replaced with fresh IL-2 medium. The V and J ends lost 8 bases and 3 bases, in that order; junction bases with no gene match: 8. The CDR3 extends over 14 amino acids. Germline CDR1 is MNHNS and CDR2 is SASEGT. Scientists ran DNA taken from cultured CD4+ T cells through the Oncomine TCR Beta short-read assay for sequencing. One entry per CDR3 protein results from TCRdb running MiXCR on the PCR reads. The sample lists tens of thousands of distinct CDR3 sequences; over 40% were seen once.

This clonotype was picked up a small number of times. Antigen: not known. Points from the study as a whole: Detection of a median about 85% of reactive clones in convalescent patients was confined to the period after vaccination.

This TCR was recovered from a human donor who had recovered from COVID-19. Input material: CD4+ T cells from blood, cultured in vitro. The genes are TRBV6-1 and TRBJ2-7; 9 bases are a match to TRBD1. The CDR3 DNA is TGTGCCAGCGAGTCCAGGGACAGGGACTACGAGCAGTACTTC. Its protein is CASESRDRDYEQYF.